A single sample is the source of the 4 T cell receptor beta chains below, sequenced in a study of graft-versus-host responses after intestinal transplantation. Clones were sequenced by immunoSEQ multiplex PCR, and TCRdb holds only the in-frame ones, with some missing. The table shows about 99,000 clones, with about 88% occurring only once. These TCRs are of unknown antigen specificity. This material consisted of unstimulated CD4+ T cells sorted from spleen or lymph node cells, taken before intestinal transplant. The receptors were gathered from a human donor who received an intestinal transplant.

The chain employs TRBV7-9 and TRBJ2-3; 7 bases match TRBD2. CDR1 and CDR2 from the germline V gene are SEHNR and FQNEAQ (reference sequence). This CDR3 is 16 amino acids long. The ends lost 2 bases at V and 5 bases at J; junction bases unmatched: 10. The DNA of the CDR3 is TGTGCCAGCAGCTTATACCGGACTAGTTGGGGAGATACGCAGTATTTT. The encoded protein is CASSLYRTSWGDTQYF. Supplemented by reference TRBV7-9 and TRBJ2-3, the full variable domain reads DTGVSQNPRHKITKRGQNVTFRCDPISEHNRLYWYRQTLGQGPEFLTYFQNEAQLEKSRLLSDRFSAERPKGSFSTLEIQRTEQGDSAMYLCASSLYRTSWGDTQYFGPGTRLTVL.

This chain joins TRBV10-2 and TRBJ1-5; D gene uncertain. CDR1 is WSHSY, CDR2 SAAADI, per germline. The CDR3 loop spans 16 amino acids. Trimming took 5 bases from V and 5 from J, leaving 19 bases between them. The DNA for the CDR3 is TGCGCCAGCAGTTCCGGACGGAGGTTGGTAGATCAGCCCCAGCATTTT. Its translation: CASSSGRRLVDQPQHF.

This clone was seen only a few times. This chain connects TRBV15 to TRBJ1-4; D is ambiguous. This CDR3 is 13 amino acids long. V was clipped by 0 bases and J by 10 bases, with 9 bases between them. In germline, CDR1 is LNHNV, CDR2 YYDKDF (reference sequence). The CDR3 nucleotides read TGTGCCACCAGCAGAGATCGGGGAGGAAAACTGTTTTTT. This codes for CATSRDRGGKLFF. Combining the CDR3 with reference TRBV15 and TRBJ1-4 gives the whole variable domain DAMVIQNPRYQVTQFGKPVTLSCSQTLNHNVMYWYQQKSSQAPKLLFHYYDKDFNNEADTPDNFQSRRPNTSFCFLDIRSPGLGDTAMYLCATSRDRGGKLFFGSGTQLSVL.

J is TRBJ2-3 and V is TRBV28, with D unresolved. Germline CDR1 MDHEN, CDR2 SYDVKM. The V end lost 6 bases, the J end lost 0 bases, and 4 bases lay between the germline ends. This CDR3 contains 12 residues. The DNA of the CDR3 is TGTGCCAGCAGGGTGAGCACAGATACGCAGTATTTT. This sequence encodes CASRVSTDTQYF.